Each of the 25 T cell receptor beta chains below was sequenced from the same sample in a study of blood T cells in healthy people across ages. PCR was performed a second time for about 7 to 12 cycles using a sample-barcoded 5' primer and a J-beta primer mix. One entry per CDR3 protein, called by TCRdb with MiXCR from the 5' RACE reads. The table shows 1.5 million to 2 million distinct CDR3 sequences, with roughly 28% occurring only once. Input material: blood. The source is a woman younger than 45 in good health.

The V gene is TRBV5-1, the J gene TRBJ2-3, with D hard to call. Germline V gene lookup returns CDR1 SGHRS and CDR2 YFSETQ. V lost 1 base, J lost 2 bases, and 8 bases lay in between. The CDR3 contains 14 residues. The CDR3 reads CASSLSPDTDTQYF. CDR3 coding DNA: TGCGCCAGCAGCTTGTCACCAGACACAGATACGCAGTATTTT.

This chain connects TRBV10-3 to TRBJ2-5; 9 bases match TRBD2. Germline CDR1 reads ENHRY; CDR2 reads SYGVKD. With 3 bases clipped from V and 2 bases from J, the junction kept 7 bases outside the gene matches. There are 16 residues in the CDR3. In DNA form, the CDR3 reads TGTGCCATCAGTGAAGGAGACCTAGCGGGGCAAGAGACCCAGTACTTC. Residues: CAISEGDLAGQETQYF.

V and J are TRBV28 and TRBJ2-4; D may be TRBD1 (5 bases). Germline assignment: CDR1 MDHEN and CDR2 SYDVKM. V was shortened by 6 bases and J by 3 bases, with 12 bases between the two germline ends. CDR3 length: 14 residues. As DNA, the CDR3 is TGTGCCAGCAGCAGGGATGGGGTCAAAAACATTCAGTACTTC. The encoded protein is CASSRDGVKNIQYF.

The CDR3 loop reads CASSQGQHTEAFF. In DNA, the CDR3 is TGTGCCAGCAGTCAAGGACAGCACACTGAAGCTTTCTTT. The chain couples TRBV11-2 to TRBJ1-1, with a possible D match to TRBD1 (6 bases). Germline V CDR1 and CDR2: SGHAT, FQNNGV. The length of the CDR3 is 13 residues. V was shortened by 6 bases and J by 3 bases, with 11 bases between the two germline ends.

The V gene is TRBV7-8, the J gene TRBJ2-1, with 7 bases lining up with TRBD2. The germline V gene encodes CDR1 SGHVS and CDR2 FQNEAQ. The CDR3 has 13 residues. V shed 3 bases, J shed 7 bases, and the junction held 3 bases outside the gene matches. In DNA, the CDR3 is TGTGCCAGCAGCTTGACTAGCAAAAATGAGCAGTTCTTC. Residues: CASSLTSKNEQFF.

This clonotype was observed a few times. V usage is TRBV14 and J usage is TRBJ1-2, with 9 bases identical to TRBD1. V lost 6 bases to trimming and J lost 5 bases; unmatched junction nucleotides: 10. The CDR3 consists of 15 residues. Germline V gives CDR1 SGHDN, CDR2 FVKESK. In nucleotides, the CDR3 is TGTGCCAGCAGTCAAAATCCGGGACAGGGATATGGCTACACCTTC. As protein: CASSQNPGQGYGYTF.

This clonotype occurred a few times. The chain recombines TRBV5-1 with TRBJ2-2; TRBD2 matches 7 bases. Trimming took 9 bases from V and 1 from J; bases not matched to a gene: 6. CDR3 length: 14 amino acids. Germline-derived CDR1 and CDR2 are SGHRS and YFSETQ. CDR3 region: CAMRLAENTGELFF. CDR3 in DNA: TGCGCCATGAGGCTAGCGGAGAACACCGGGGAGCTGTTTTTT.

On this clonotype itself: A much larger clone differs by one base, so this may be a read error. The chain employs TRBV6-2 or TRBV6-3 and TRBJ2-5; no reliable D call. The J call may be in error: the DNA end matches TRBJ2-7 better. The CDR3 totals 15 residues. Germline V gene data show CDR1 as MNHEY and CDR2 as SVGEGT. CDR3 nucleotide sequence: TGTGCCAGCAGTTACACCTTAGGAGTGTCCTGCGAGCAGTACTTC. It encodes CASSYTLGVSCEQYF.

This clonotype turned up a few times. The chain uses TRBV28 and TRBJ2-4; no definite D call. CDR1 and CDR2 (germline): MDHEN, SYDVKM. Trimming removed 6 bases at V and 4 bases at J, with 16 bases between. CDR3 length: 15 amino acids. This CDR3 is CASSPHQAPKNIQYF. For the CDR3, the DNA is TGTGCCAGCAGCCCCCATCAGGCCCCGAAAAACATTCAGTACTTC.

V and J are TRBV7-2 and TRBJ2-3; D tentatively reads TRBD1 or TRBD2 (5 bases each). The germline gives CDR1 SGHTA, CDR2 FQGNSA. Trimming cost V 1 base and J 0 bases, with 17 bases left between them. The CDR3 contains 18 residues. The CDR3 loop reads CASSLDPGHFLSTDTQYF. In DNA, the CDR3 is TGTGCCAGCAGCTTAGATCCGGGGCACTTTCTGAGCACAGATACGCAGTATTTT.

The chain joins TRBV9 to TRBJ2-7, with D possibly matching TRBD2 (5 bases). CDR3 size: 14 residues. Germline V CDR1 and CDR2: SGDLS, YYNGEE. V lost 0 bases and J lost 3, with 10 bases in between. In DNA, the CDR3 is TGTGCCAGCAGCGTAGGAGGGAAGAGCTACGAGCAGTACTTC. Protein: CASSVGGKSYEQYF.

This clonotype appeared a few times. This chain links TRBV14 with TRBJ2-1; D perhaps matches TRBD1 (6 bases). V was trimmed by 6 bases and J by 6 bases, leaving 21 bases between them. The CDR3 consists of 16 residues. Germline V gives CDR1 SGHDN, CDR2 FVKESK. CDR3 sequence (DNA): TGTGCCAGCAGTCCTAAGGGGACAAGACCCCCCAATGAGCAGTTCTTC. Protein sequence: CASSPKGTRPPNEQFF.

V is TRBV12-3 or TRBV12-4 and J is TRBJ2-4; no firm D call. The CDR3 covers 16 residues. Trimming removed 1 base from V and 0 bases from J, with 10 bases in between. This CDR3 is CASSLGAYIAKNIQYF. Here the CDR3 DNA reads TGTGCCAGCAGTTTAGGAGCGTATATAGCCAAAAACATTCAGTACTTC.

This clonotype was seen only a few times. The V call is TRBV5-1, the J call TRBJ2-6; D may be TRBD1 (6 bases). V was cut by 4 bases and J by 0 bases, with 8 bases left in between. The V gene's germline CDR1 is SGHRS and CDR2 YFSETQ. This CDR3 comprises 15 residues. This CDR3 is CASSGTLSGANVLTF. The CDR3 DNA reads TGCGCCAGCAGCGGGACACTCTCTGGGGCCAACGTCCTGACTTTC.

CDR3 in amino acids: CASGMDRATDTQYF. For the CDR3, the DNA is TGTGCCAGCGGTATGGACAGGGCCACAGATACGCAGTATTTT. This chain links TRBV2 with TRBJ2-3, with TRBD1 identical over 8 bases. Germline V gene sequence: CDR1 SNHLY, CDR2 FYNNEI. The CDR3 length is 14 residues. The J segment lost 2 bases and the V segment lost 8 bases, leaving 6 bases of the junction unmatched.

This clonotype was observed at least ten times. This chain joins TRBV3-1 and TRBJ2-1; tentative D call: TRBD2 (6 bases). V lost 6 bases and J lost 3, with 12 bases in between. Germline V gives CDR1 LGHDT, CDR2 YNNKEL (reference sequence). This CDR3 region has 14 residues. The CDR3 region is CASRGSTSYNEQFF. The CDR3 bases are TGTGCCAGCAGGGGGTCGACTAGCTACAATGAGCAGTTCTTC.

V gene TRBV7-9 combines with J gene TRBJ1-5, with D maybe TRBD1 (6 bases). V was shortened by 9 bases and J by 2 bases, with 17 bases between the two germline ends. CDR1 and CDR2 from the germline V gene are SEHNR and FQNEAQ (reference sequence). The CDR3 runs to 15 residues. CDR3 nucleotide sequence: TGTGCCAGTGGGTTGGGGGCTGGGGGCAATCAGCCCCAGCATTTT. Encoded protein: CASGLGAGGNQPQHF.

This clonotype was seen repeatedly, ten times or more. The J gene is TRBJ2-3, the V gene TRBV29-1; 9 positions agree with TRBD1. The CDR3 sequence is 16 residues long. V lost 0 bases to trimming and J lost 4 bases; unmatched junction nucleotides: 8. Germline V CDR1 and CDR2: SQVTM, ANQGSEA. CDR3 nucleotides: TGCAGCGTTGAAGATCAATCGACAGGGGGAGCAGATACGCAGTATTTT. Its translation is CSVEDQSTGGADTQYF.

The chain links TRBV3-1 to TRBJ2-3; D uncertain. The CDR3 contains 12 residues. V was shortened by 6 bases and J by 5 bases, with 9 bases between the two germline ends. CDR1 LGHDT and CDR2 YNNKEL come from the germline V gene (reference sequence). The CDR3 is CASSKTGDTQYF. CDR3 coding DNA: TGTGCCAGCAGTAAGACGGGAGATACGCAGTATTTT.

The V and J genes are TRBV7-2 and TRBJ2-1; D unclear. Germline CDR1 SGHTA, CDR2 FQGNSA. The CDR3 is 13 amino acids. Trimming removed 5 bases from V and 5 bases from J, with 10 bases in between. The CDR3 nucleotides read TGTGCCAGCAGCCCGGCCCTAAACAATGAGCAGTTCTTC. It encodes CASSPALNNEQFF.

This clonotype was found a few times. The rearrangement joins TRBV7-2 to TRBJ1-2; TRBD1 is a possible D gene (5 bases). CDR3 length: 16 residues. Trimming removed 5 bases from V and 2 bases from J, with 18 bases in between. Germline CDR1 reads SGHTA; CDR2 reads FQGNSA. The CDR3 DNA follows: TGTGCCAGCAGCGGGTGGGCGTCAGGGCGGAACTATGGCTACACCTTC. Its translation: CASSGWASGRNYGYTF.

This clonotype was counted at least ten times. The chain carries TRBV7-2 and TRBJ2-7; the match to TRBD1 covers 7 bases. This CDR3 has 14 residues. Germline-derived CDR1 and CDR2 are SGHTA and FQGNSA. The V and J ends lost 8 bases and 3 bases, in that order; junction bases with no gene match: 10. CDR3 coding DNA: TGTGCCAGCGCGCAGACAGGGCCCTACTACGAGCAGTACTTC. This gives the protein CASAQTGPYYEQYF.

This clonotype turned up a few times. At one of its ends the junction is not consistent with the germline gene, which may arise from a read error. The chain employs TRBV5-5 and TRBJ2-4; D gene unclear. The DNA end lines up better with TRBJ2-7; the J call may be wrong. Germline loops: CDR1 SGHKS, CDR2 YYEKEE (reference sequence). The CDR3 runs to 14 residues. The CDR3 DNA reads as TGTGTCAGCAGTTCGGGTAACAAGAAGGGCGAGCAGTACTTC. This gives the protein CVSSSGNKKGEQYF.

This clonotype came up a few times. The chain employs TRBV12-3 or TRBV12-4 and TRBJ2-3; D remains unclear. V was trimmed by 3 bases and J by 9 bases, leaving 13 bases between them. CDR3 length: 13 residues. This chain's CDR3 is CASSFGGIRTQYF. Here the CDR3 DNA reads TGTGCCAGCAGTTTTGGTGGGATTCGAACGCAGTATTTT.

This clonotype was seen a few times. V usage is TRBV20-1 and J usage is TRBJ2-4; 11 bases are shared with TRBD2. Germline V gene data show CDR1 as DFQATT and CDR2 as SNEGSKA (reference sequence). This CDR3 has 14 residues. J lost 8 bases, V lost 4 bases, and 7 bases had no gene match. CDR3 amino acids: CSAILTSGTYIQYF. CDR3 nucleotides: TGCAGTGCTATCCTGACTAGCGGGACGTACATTCAGTACTTC.